This is a list of T cell receptor beta chains from one sample in a study of shared clonotypes between healthy human individuals. Repertoires were generated with immunoSEQ multiplex PCR, while TCRdb's copy carries only in-frame clones and drops some. The sample lists around 1.5 million clones; 95% to 99% were seen once. The sequencing input was naive CD4+ T cells sorted from blood. The receptors shown here come from a man aged 25-40 years in good health. Each CDR3 is given with its conserved first and last residue. A D gene is named only where the DNA matches it firmly. A clone size is listed for some rows: how often the clone was seen (once, few, many), or a class if it is expanded.

TRBJ2-7 - - TRBV9 13 CASSVGDPNEQYF TGTGCCAGCAGCGTAGGGGACCCCAACGAGCAGTACTTC
TRBJ1-5 - - TRBV28 14 CASSPLQGSQPQHF TGTGCCAGCAGCCCCCTTCAGGGTTCCCAGCCCCAGCATTTT
TRBJ2-3 once - TRBV28 12 CASSSLGDTQYF TGTGCCAGCAGTTCCCTAGGGGATACGCAGTATTTT
TRBJ1-5 - - TRBV28 12 CASGAANQPQHF TGTGCCTCAGGGGCAGCCAATCAGCCCCAGCATTTT
TRBJ1-1 - - TRBV11-2 15 CASSLGWGWDTEAFF TGTGCCAGCAGCTTAGGGTGGGGATGGGACACTGAAGCTTTCTTT
TRBJ2-3 - - TRBV11-2 16 CASSNPHSGGADTQYF TGTGCCAGCAGCAATCCACACTCCGGGGGCGCAGATACGCAGTATTTT
TRBJ2-7 - - TRBV28 16 CASSFTGPEGSYEQYF TGTGCCAGCAGTTTTACGGGGCCAGAGGGATCCTACGAGCAGTACTTC
TRBJ2-1 - - TRBV18 15 CASSPRGGSDNEQFF TGTGCCAGCTCACCTCGAGGTGGGTCGGACAATGAGCAGTTCTTC
TRBJ2-7 - TRBD1 TRBV5-4 17 CASSFPLGQGKSYEQYF TGTGCCAGCAGCTTCCCTTTAGGACAGGGTAAATCCTACGAGCAGTACTTC
TRBJ2-7 - - TRBV7-3 14 CASSLRGSTYEQYF TGTGCCAGTTCATTGAGGGGAAGCACCTACGAGCAGTACTTC